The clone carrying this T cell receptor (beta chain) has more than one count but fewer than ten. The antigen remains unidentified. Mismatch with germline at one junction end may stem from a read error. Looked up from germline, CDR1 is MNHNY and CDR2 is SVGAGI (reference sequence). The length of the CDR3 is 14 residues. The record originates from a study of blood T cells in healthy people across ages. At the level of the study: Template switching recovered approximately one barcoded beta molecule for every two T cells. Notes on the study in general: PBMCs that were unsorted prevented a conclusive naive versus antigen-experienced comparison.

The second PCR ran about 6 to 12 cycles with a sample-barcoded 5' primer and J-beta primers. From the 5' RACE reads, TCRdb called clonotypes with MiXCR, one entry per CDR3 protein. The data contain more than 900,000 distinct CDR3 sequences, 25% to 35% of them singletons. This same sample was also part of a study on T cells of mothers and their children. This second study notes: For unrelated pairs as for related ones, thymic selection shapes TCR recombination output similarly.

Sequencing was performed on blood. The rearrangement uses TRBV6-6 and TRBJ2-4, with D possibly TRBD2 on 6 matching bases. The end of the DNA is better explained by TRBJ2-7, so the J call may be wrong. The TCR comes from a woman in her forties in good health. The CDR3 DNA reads TGTGCCAGCAGTTACGGGGACTCCTCCTCCGAGCAGTACTTC. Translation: CASSYGDSSSEQYF.